Below are 16 T cell receptor beta chains sequenced from a single sample in a study of blood T cell repertoires in COVID-19. Produced via immunoSEQ multiplex PCR; TCRdb's table is partial and in-frame only. The profile shows roughly 14,000 clones, around 73% of them singletons. Source material: peripheral blood. These receptors were obtained from a man aged 65-85 years with acute or convalescent COVID-19.

The chain is built from TRBV9 and TRBJ2-5; D not resolved. The CDR3 has 14 amino acids. Germline lookup yields CDR1 SGDLS and CDR2 YYNGEE. V lost 4 bases, J lost 4 bases, and 14 bases lay in between. This chain's CDR3 is CASSSNPPGETQYF. CDR3 DNA sequence: TGTGCCAGCAGCTCCAATCCCCCGGGAGAGACCCAGTACTTC.

This clone was observed a few times. The chain combines TRBV5-5 with TRBJ1-4; TRBD1 matches at 10 bases. The CDR3 is 17 residues long. The trim removed 3 bases at V and 4 bases at J, leaving 9 bases unmatched. Germline V gene data show CDR1 as SGHKS and CDR2 as YYEKEE (reference sequence). The CDR3 DNA reads as TGTGCCAGCAGCTCCCGGGACAGGGGCCGGGGTAATGAAAAACTGTTTTTT. It codes for CASSSRDRGRGNEKLFF. The full variable domain, its missing parts supplied by reference TRBV5-5 and TRBJ1-4, is DAGVTQSPTHLIKTRGQQVTLRCSPISGHKSVSWYQQVLGQGPQFIFQYYEKEERGRGNFPDRFSARQFPNYSSELNVNALLLGDSALYLCASSSRDRGRGNEKLFFGSGTQLSVL.

The chain uses TRBV6-6 and TRBJ1-1; D may be TRBD1 (5 bases). Trimming pared 0 bases from V and 0 bases from J, leaving 11 bases between. This CDR3 spans 16 amino acids. Germline CDR1 and CDR2: MNHNY and SVGAGI (reference sequence). This CDR3 reads CASSYSGREVNTEAFF. In nucleotides, the CDR3 is TGTGCCAGCAGTTACTCTGGCAGGGAGGTGAACACTGAAGCTTTCTTT.

The gene calls are TRBV6-6 and TRBJ1-1; D call uncertain. CDR3 length: 11 amino acids. V lost 9 bases to trimming and J lost 2 bases, with 7 bases between them. Germline V CDR1 and CDR2: MNHNY, SVGAGI (reference sequence). The CDR3 DNA reads as TGTGCCAGTGGACTTAACACTGAAGCTTTCTTT. Translated: CASGLNTEAFF.

J is TRBJ2-1 and V is TRBV5-6; 7 nucleotides match TRBD1. The germline gives CDR1 SGHDT, CDR2 YYEEEE. V dropped 5 bases and J dropped 6; count of bases not matched to a gene: 11. This CDR3 is 15 amino acids long. CDR3 DNA sequence: TGTGCCAGCAGTACTGACAGGGTGCCCCGCAATGAGCAGTTCTTC. This encodes CASSTDRVPRNEQFF.

This chain joins TRBV10-2 and TRBJ2-6, with a possible D match to TRBD1 (6 bases). Trimming left V 11 bases short and J 8 bases short, with 13 bases between. The CDR3 runs 12 residues. Germline CDR1 WSHSY, CDR2 SAAADI. The CDR3 DNA sequence: TGCGCCGTTATACAGGGTTCCAACGTCCTGACTTTC. It codes for CAVIQGSNVLTF.

The rearrangement joins TRBV7-2 to TRBJ2-2; D is possibly TRBD2 (5 bases). The CDR3 extends over 14 amino acids. V dropped 5 bases and J dropped 6 bases, with 13 bases sitting between them. The V gene's germline CDR1 is SGHTA and CDR2 FQGNSA. Written as DNA, the CDR3 is TGTGCCAGCAGCACCAGAGGGCCCCCCGGGGAGCTGTTTTTT. It specifies CASSTRGPPGELFF.

This clone has just a few counts. The V call is TRBV7-2, the J call TRBJ2-1, with 7 bases aligning to TRBD1. The CDR3 is made up of 15 amino acids. The V gene end was trimmed by 1 base and the J gene end by 7 bases; junction bases not matched to a gene: 7. Germline CDR1 and CDR2: SGHTA and FQGNSA. The CDR3 DNA is TGTGCCAGCAGCTTAGAGACAGGGAAATGGAATGAGCAGTTCTTC. Protein product: CASSLETGKWNEQFF.

This clone appeared a single time. The chain recombines TRBV5-4 with TRBJ2-1, with 7 positions matching TRBD2. V dropped 2 bases and J dropped 0; count of bases not matched to a gene: 5. The CDR3 consists of 16 residues. Germline V gene sequence: CDR1 SGHNT, CDR2 YYREEE (reference sequence). The CDR3 reads CASSFPSGSSYNEQFF. As DNA, the CDR3 is TGTGCCAGCAGCTTCCCTAGCGGTAGCTCCTACAATGAGCAGTTCTTC.

The rearrangement uses TRBV6-2 or TRBV6-3 and TRBJ1-6, with TRBD1 matching over 7 bases. With V trimmed by 4 bases and J by 9 bases, 9 bases remained unmatched. The CDR3 totals 15 residues. Germline CDR1 is MNHEY and CDR2 is SVGEGT. CDR3: CASSSTRGMASPLHF. DNA for the CDR3: TGTGCCAGCAGTTCAACCAGGGGGATGGCTTCACCCCTCCACTTT.

This clone has more than one count but fewer than ten. The chain employs TRBV6-5 and TRBJ1-3, with D hard to call. V lost 7 bases and J lost 0, with 4 bases in between. The CDR3 is 12 residues long. Germline lookup yields CDR1 MNHEY and CDR2 SVGAGI. The CDR3 region has the DNA TGTGCCAGCACCCGCTCTGGAAACACCATATATTTT. Residues: CASTRSGNTIYF.

This clone has only a few counts. The chain recombines TRBV7-2 with TRBJ1-6; possibly TRBD1 for D (5 bases). The CDR3 runs to 17 residues. CDR1 and CDR2 (germline): SGHTA, FQGNSA. V lost 6 bases, J lost 3 bases, and 18 bases lay in between. The DNA for the CDR3 is TGTGCCAGCAGTTTGGGGCGTGATAGGAACTATAATTCACCCCTCCACTTT. Translation: CASSLGRDRNYNSPLHF.

The V call is TRBV28, the J call TRBJ2-7; a weak D match, TRBD1 (8 bases). The CDR3 spans 11 residues. The germline gives CDR1 MDHEN, CDR2 SYDVKM. Here the CDR3 reads CVTGGAYEQYF. CDR3 DNA: TGTGTTACAGGGGGGGCCTACGAGCAGTACTTC.

In its sample, this clone was seen once. The J gene is TRBJ2-1, the V gene TRBV7-2; 7 bases match TRBD1. The CDR3 loop spans 15 amino acids. V shed 6 bases and J 2 bases; nucleotides not matched to a gene: 7. The germline V gene encodes CDR1 SGHTA and CDR2 FQGNSA. The CDR3 reads CASSLDRNTYNEQFF. CDR3 DNA sequence: TGTGCCAGCAGTCTGGACAGGAACACCTACAATGAGCAGTTCTTC.

This clone has a handful of counts. V and J are TRBV7-9 and TRBJ1-2; tentative D call: TRBD1 (5 bases). This CDR3 region has 13 residues. Trimming removed 4 bases from V and 2 bases from J, with 8 bases in between. Germline V gene lookup returns CDR1 SEHNR and CDR2 FQNEAQ (reference sequence). CDR3 sequence reads: CASSSTVNYGYTF. CDR3 coding DNA: TGTGCCAGCAGCTCGACAGTGAACTATGGCTACACCTTC.

The chain links TRBV28 to TRBJ1-2; 9 positions match TRBD1. After removal of 5 bases from V and 3 bases from J, the junction contained 1 base not matched to a gene. The CDR3 has 13 amino acids. Germline V gene sequence: CDR1 MDHEN, CDR2 SYDVKM. This chain's CDR3 is CASSRTGDYGYTF. CDR3 in DNA: TGTGCCAGCAGTCGGACAGGGGACTATGGCTACACCTTC.